Listed below are T cell receptor beta chains from one sample, sequenced in a study of T cell changes during pregnancy in multiple sclerosis. Libraries were prepared by immunoSEQ multiplex PCR; TCRdb keeps only in-frame clonotypes and omits some of them. This sample yields 60,000 to 70,000 clones, of which 92% are seen a single time; 2.5% to 3% belongs to the top ten. The input for sequencing was peripheral blood, taken in the second trimester of pregnancy. These receptors came from a female donor in good health, enrolled as a control in a pregnancy study. CDR3s include the opening cysteine and the closing phenylalanine or tryptophan. A D gene is named only where the DNA matches it firmly. Expanded clones get a size class; other rows say once, few or many, or leave the size out.

>TRBV19|.|TRBJ1-5|.
CASSLTGISNQPQHF
TGTGCCAGTAGTCTTACCGGGATTAGCAATCAGCCCCAGCATTTT
>TRBV7-2|.|TRBJ1-1|.
CASAGGRTEAFF
TGTGCCAGTGCGGGGGGGAGGACTGAAGCTTTCTTT
>TRBV19|.|TRBJ1-1|TRBD1
CASSTGEYTEAFF
TGTGCCAGTAGCACAGGGGAGTACACTGAAGCTTTCTTT
>TRBV18|.|TRBJ2-2|TRBD1
CASSPRQGFTGELFF
TGTGCCAGCTCACCTAGACAGGGTTTTACCGGGGAGCTGTTTTTT
>TRBV11-3|.|TRBJ2-2|.
CASASDGTGELFF
TGTGCCAGCGCTAGCGACGGCACCGGGGAGCTGTTTTTT
>TRBV11-2|.|TRBJ2-5|.
CASSFYRVDQETQYF
TGTGCCAGCAGCTTCTACAGGGTGGATCAAGAGACCCAGTACTTC
>TRBV25-1|.|TRBJ2-1|TRBD1
CASSKPGTGNNEQFF
TGTGCCAGCAGTAAACCCGGGACAGGGAACAATGAGCAGTTCTTC
>TRBV19|.|TRBJ1-5|.
CASKVPGAAPQPQHF
TGTGCCAGTAAAGTCCCAGGGGCGGCTCCCCAGCCCCAGCATTTT
>TRBV18|.|TRBJ2-7|TRBD2
CASSPDGAGAHYEQYF
TGTGCCAGCTCACCAGACGGAGCGGGAGCCCATTACGAGCAGTACTTC
>TRBV2|.|TRBJ1-6|.
CASSEAFSPLHF
TGTGCCAGCAGTGAAGCCTTCTCACCCCTCCACTTT
>TRBV27|once|TRBJ1-6|.
CASSLLPWFRGEDSPLHF
TGTGCCAGCAGTTTATTGCCCTGGTTCAGGGGAGAGGACTCACCCCTCCACTTT